This TCR beta chain was recorded in a study of monozygotic twins with inflammatory bowel disease. Study outcomes and limitations: The results supported no single strong signal or clonotype associated with IBD. T cell subtypes were not distinguishable in this analysis. Compared with healthy twins, IBD patients shared fewer clonotypes with others, especially with disease activity.

Germline CDR1 reads MNHEY; CDR2 reads SVGAGI. This CDR3 contains 15 residues. Eight separate reactions per sample served to make cDNA. TCRdb reprocessed the 5' RACE reads, keeping one entry per CDR3 protein, no DNA. The sample table includes some 190,000 distinct CDR3 sequences. For this clonotype: Its antigen remains unidentified.

This clonotype was obtained from a human donor with ulcerative colitis or Crohn's disease, or a healthy co-twin of an affected twin (not recorded which). The material sequenced was blood. The rearrangement joins TRBV6-5 to TRBJ1-3; the D call from TCRdb, TRBD1, cannot be confirmed without DNA. CDR3 protein: CASSSDSFSGNTIYF.